A selection of T cell receptor beta chains follows, all from one sample in a study of T-cell memory formation after mild COVID-19. Each CDR3 protein gets one entry after TCRdb re-called the 5' RACE reads with MiXCR. This repertoire shows 300,000 to 350,000 distinct CDR3 sequences, roughly an eighth found once; its top ten account for over 20%. The sequencing sample was made of PBMCs or a T cell subset sorted from them (not recorded which). These receptors were collected from a man between 18 and 29 years old who had mild COVID-19 (a few samples of this study predate the infection). Cell type and time point are not known. Each CDR3 is given with its conserved first and last residue. The D gene is left open where the match is weak. Clone size is shown for a subset of rows, as once, few, many or a class of expanded clone.

size	V	D	J	DNA	CDR3
-	TRBV7-9	-	TRBJ2-5	TGTGCCAGCTACAGGGGAGGAGAGACCCAGTACTTC	CASYRGGETQYF
many	TRBV4-3	-	TRBJ2-2	TGCGCCAGCAGCCAAGATTTTGCGAGTTCCCTGTTTTTT	CASSQDFASSLFF
-	TRBV9	TRBD2	TRBJ2-3	TGTGCCAGCAGCGCGACTAGCGGCCCAGATACGCAGTATTTT	CASSATSGPDTQYF
-	TRBV20-1	TRBD1	TRBJ1-2	TGCAGTGCTAGGACCCCGGGACAGGGAAACTATGGCTACACCTTC	CSARTPGQGNYGYTF
many	TRBV4-1	-	TRBJ1-1	TGCGCCAGCAGCCAAGTGGGAGGGTCTTACACTGAAGCTTTCTTT	CASSQVGGSYTEAFF
-	TRBV7-6	-	TRBJ2-1	TGTGCCAGCAGCCCCATTAGGCGTATTTGGTTCTTC	CASSPIRRIWFF
few	TRBV12-5	-	TRBJ1-3	TGTGCTAGTGGTTTGGTAATAACGTCTGGAAACACCATATATTTT	CASGLVITSGNTIYF
-	TRBV27	-	TRBJ1-2	TGTGCCAGCAGTTCTCAGGGAGGGTACTATGGCTACACCTTC	CASSSQGGYYGYTF
-	TRBV5-5	-	TRBJ2-1	TGTGCCAGCAGCTTTCTAGTCTGGGAGAATGAGCAGTTCTTC	CASSFLVWENEQFF
-	TRBV7-2	-	TRBJ2-3	TGTGCCAGCAGCCCTATCCTAGGAGGTCTGGGAGATACGCAGTATTTT	CASSPILGGLGDTQYF
few	TRBV10-3	-	TRBJ2-2	TGTGCCACCGACACCCAGGGAACCGGGGAGCTGTTTTTT	CATDTQGTGELFF
many	TRBV7-2	TRBD1	TRBJ1-1	TGTGCCAGCAGCTTACGGACAGGGGTAGGAACTGAAGCTTTCTTT	CASSLRTGVGTEAFF
many	TRBV23-1	-	TRBJ1-1	TGCGCCAGCAGCAGGGAGATGAACACTGAAGCTTTCTTT	CASSREMNTEAFF
many	TRBV4-1	-	TRBJ1-1	TGCGCCAGCAGCCAAGAGGCGCCCGGGGGGCGGAACACTGAAGCTTTCTTT	CASSQEAPGGRNTEAFF
-	TRBV7-6	-	TRBJ1-1	TGTGCCAGCACTAACATGGGCACTGAAGCTTTCTTT	CASTNMGTEAFF
-	TRBV5-6	TRBD1	TRBJ1-1	TGTGCCAGCAGCTGGACAGGACCGAACACTGAAGCTTTCTTT	CASSWTGPNTEAFF
-	TRBV4-2	TRBD1	TRBJ2-1	TGTGCCAGCAGCGCCGACAGGGGAGCGCGTATTGAGCAGTTCTTC	CASSADRGARIEQFF
-	TRBV7-2	-	TRBJ1-1	TGTGCCAGCAGCTTCACGAGTGAGGACACTGAAGCTTTCTTT	CASSFTSEDTEAFF
-	TRBV6-6	-	TRBJ2-5	TGTGCCAGCAGTTACAACGGGGCGCGGGAGACCCAGTACTTC	CASSYNGARETQYF
few	TRBV5-6	-	TRBJ2-7	TGTGCCAGCAGCGGCGGAGGGATCCACGAGCAGTACTTC	CASSGGGIHEQYF
many	TRBV9	-	TRBJ1-5	TGTGCCAGCAGCGTAGGGACAGCCAATCAGCCCCAGCATTTT	CASSVGTANQPQHF
-	TRBV6-1	TRBD1	TRBJ2-7	TGTGCCAGTGGTGTCGGACAGGGGGCTCTCGAGCAGTACTTC	CASGVGQGALEQYF